This entry lists 9 T cell receptor beta chains sequenced from one sample in a study of blood T cells in healthy people across ages. Together with a sample-barcoded 5' primer, a J-beta primer mix was included in a second PCR lasting about 7 to 11 cycles. MiXCR, run by TCRdb on the 5' RACE reads, gives a single entry per CDR3 protein. The data contain about a million distinct CDR3 sequences, about 53% of them singletons. Sequenced sample: blood. The receptors derive from a woman aged 55-75 years in good health.

The rearrangement uses TRBV27 and TRBJ2-4; TRBD2 matches 12 bases. Gene TRBJ2-7 matches the end of the DNA better, so the J call may be wrong. CDR3 size: 13 residues. Germline V gene data show CDR1 as MNHEY and CDR2 as SMNVEV (reference sequence). The CDR3 region is CASGLAGPYEQYF. As DNA, the CDR3 is TGTGCCAGCGGACTAGCGGGACCCTACGAGCAGTACTTC.

This clonotype was picked up a small number of times. The rearrangement uses TRBV7-8 and TRBJ2-5; D ambiguous. The CDR3 spans 15 residues. The V gene lost 10 bases and the J gene lost 5 bases, with 23 bases spanning the gap. Germline lookup yields CDR1 SGHVS and CDR2 FQNEAQ. CDR3 nucleotide sequence: TGTGCCATTAACCCGACACACCGGTTAGGGGAGACCCAGTACTTC. Translated: CAINPTHRLGETQYF.

This chain connects TRBV20-1 to TRBJ2-1; D perhaps matches TRBD1 (5 bases). The V gene's germline CDR1 is DFQATT and CDR2 SNEGSKA (reference sequence). V was cut by 7 bases and J by 10 bases, with 17 bases left in between. The CDR3 runs 12 residues. The CDR3 nucleotides are TGCAGTGTCCAGACAGATTCCTACGAGCAGTTCTTC. It translates to CSVQTDSYEQFF.

The chain employs TRBV6-2 or TRBV6-3 and TRBJ1-1; no definite D call. Germline CDR1 and CDR2: MNHEY and SVGEGT. The CDR3 has 15 residues. V gave up 2 bases and J gave up 4 bases, with 14 bases separating them. CDR3 amino acids: CASSYGLTRRTEAFF. As DNA, the CDR3 is TGTGCCAGCAGTTACGGGTTAACGAGGCGCACTGAAGCTTTCTTT.

To note about this clonotype: Compared with germline, one end of the junction differs, possibly owing to a read error. This chain connects TRBV19 to TRBJ2-3; 7 bases are shared with TRBD1. Germline V gene sequence: CDR1 LNHDA, CDR2 SQIVND (reference sequence). CDR3 length equals 15 residues. Here the CDR3 DNA reads TGTGCCAGTAGTATCATAACAGGGGCGACAGGTACGCAGTATTTT. Translation: CASSIITGATGTQYF.

Details on this clonotype: At one end, the junction sequence differs from germline, possibly due to a read error. This chain joins TRBV12-5 and TRBJ1-5; D remains unclear. Germline V gene data show CDR1 as LGHNT and CDR2 as FRNRAP. The CDR3 contains 19 residues. The CDR3 sequence: CASGPHLRHDGDSKQPQHF. For the CDR3, the DNA is TGTGCTAGTGGTCCCCATTTACGCCATGACGGAGATAGCAAGCAGCCCCAGCATTTT.

This chain uses TRBV12-3 or TRBV12-4 with TRBJ2-3; D may be TRBD1 (5 bases). This CDR3 is 16 amino acids long. V lost 3 bases and J 3 bases, leaving 16 bases between the germline ends. CDR3 nucleotide sequence: TGTGCCAGCAGTTTCTACGGCAGACAGAAGACAGATACGCAGTATTTT. Amino acids: CASSFYGRQKTDTQYF.

A single count supports this clonotype. The chain combines TRBV4-1 with TRBJ2-1, with a possible D match to TRBD1 (5 bases). The germline V gene encodes CDR1 MGHRA and CDR2 YSYEKL. V lost 3 bases and J lost 7, with 19 bases in between. The CDR3 is 16 amino acids. CDR3 coding DNA: TGCGCCAGCAGCCATCTCTACCGCTGGGCAGGGAATGAGCAGTTCTTC. This translates into CASSHLYRWAGNEQFF.

The chain couples TRBV11-2 to TRBJ2-3, with 9 bases matching TRBD2. The V segment lost 4 bases and the J segment 2 bases; nucleotides outside the gene matches: 7. The CDR3 runs 16 residues. The germline gives CDR1 SGHAT, CDR2 FQNNGV. CDR3 nucleotide sequence: TGTGCCAGCAGCTCCCGACTAGCGGACCTCACAGATACGCAGTATTTT. Its protein product is CASSSRLADLTDTQYF.